This T cell receptor (beta chain) comes out of a study of blood T cell repertoires in COVID-19. V dropped 7 bases and J dropped 4 bases, with 16 bases sitting between them. The CDR3 totals 14 residues. The V gene's germline CDR1 is MNHNY and CDR2 SVGAGI (reference sequence). Donors were grouped by their self-reported clinical history. Only in-frame clones appear in the TCRdb table, and some are missing; sequencing was by immunoSEQ multiplex PCR. The sample includes roughly 250,000 clones, roughly 90% of them seen just once. This clone was recorded only once. Sequenced sample: PBMCs or T cells enriched from blood (not recorded which). The sequence derives from a woman aged 25 to 39 with acute COVID-19. J is TRBJ1-1 and V is TRBV6-6; TRBD1 might be the D (6 bases). In DNA form, the CDR3 reads TGTGCCAGCAAAGACTGGGGGCTCGGCACTGAAGCTTTCTTT. It translates to CASKDWGLGTEAFF.